A selection of T cell receptor beta chains follows, all from one sample in a study of blood T cells in healthy people across ages. One entry per CDR3 protein results from TCRdb running MiXCR on the 5' RACE reads. The sample shows about a million distinct CDR3 sequences, roughly 50% of them seen only once. The sequenced sample consisted of blood. The receptors here all came from a woman aged 60-75 years in good health. The CDR3 runs from the conserved cysteine through the conserved F or W. Fields, in order: D gene, J gene, V gene, clone size, CDR3 protein, CDR3 DNA. A D gene is named only where the DNA matches it firmly. Clone size is given for some rows only: seen once, a few or many times, or a class if the clone is expanded.

D: TRBD1
J: TRBJ2-2
V: TRBV5-1
size: -
CDR3: CASSSGNRGTGELFF
DNA: TGCGCCAGCAGCTCGGGCAACAGGGGTACCGGGGAGCTGTTTTTT

D: -
J: TRBJ1-2
V: TRBV20-1
size: -
CDR3: CSARRASYGYTF
DNA: TGCAGTGCTAGAAGGGCCAGCTATGGCTACACCTTC

D: TRBD1
J: TRBJ1-5
V: TRBV12-3/TRBV12-4
size: -
CDR3: CASRQQGVRQPQHF
DNA: TGTGCCAGCAGGCAACAGGGGGTAAGACAGCCCCAGCATTTT

D: TRBD1
J: TRBJ2-5
V: TRBV12-3/TRBV12-4
size: -
CDR3: CASRHRGRETQYF
DNA: TGTGCCAGCAGGCACAGGGGGCGAGAGACCCAGTACTTC

D: -
J: TRBJ2-1
V: TRBV29-1
size: -
CDR3: CSVDESSYNEQFF
DNA: TGCAGCGTTGATGAAAGCTCCTACAATGAGCAGTTCTTC

D: TRBD2
J: TRBJ2-3
V: TRBV5-1
size: -
CDR3: CASSLFSGRGTQYF
DNA: TGCGCCAGCAGCTTGTTTAGCGGGAGAGGTACGCAGTATTTT

D: TRBD1
J: TRBJ2-7
V: TRBV24-1
size: -
CDR3: CATSETGVGEQYF
DNA: TGTGCCACCAGTGAGACAGGGGTAGGCGAGCAGTACTTC

D: TRBD2
J: TRBJ2-1
V: TRBV28
size: once
CDR3: CASSTDWASGRNEQFF
DNA: TGTGCCAGCAGTACCGATTGGGCTAGCGGGAGAAATGAGCAGTTCTTC

D: -
J: TRBJ2-6
V: TRBV28
size: -
CDR3: CASSFDGTGANVLTF
DNA: TGTGCCAGCAGTTTTGATGGAACTGGGGCCAACGTCCTGACTTTC

D: -
J: TRBJ2-3
V: TRBV4-3
size: once
CDR3: CASSQDRLDYTDTQYF
DNA: TGCGCCAGCAGCCAAGATCGGTTGGACTACACAGATACGCAGTATTTT

D: TRBD1
J: TRBJ1-2
V: TRBV20-1
size: -
CDR3: CSARVGGQGGYGYTF
DNA: TGCAGTGCTAGAGTAGGGGGACAGGGGGGCTATGGCTACACCTTC

D: -
J: TRBJ2-5
V: TRBV6-5
size: few
CDR3: CASSYSGLAQETQYF
DNA: TGTGCCAGCAGTTACTCGGGGCTAGCCCAAGAGACCCAGTACTTC

D: -
J: TRBJ2-7
V: TRBV5-1
size: few
CDR3: CASRGGGGAYEQYF
DNA: TGCGCCAGCAGAGGCGGAGGGGGTGCCTACGAGCAGTACTTC

D: TRBD1
J: TRBJ2-7
V: TRBV5-1
size: once
CDR3: CASSPWSRQGAGEQYF
DNA: TGCGCCAGCAGCCCATGGTCCCGACAGGGGGCAGGCGAGCAGTACTTC

D: TRBD1
J: TRBJ2-4
V: TRBV28
size: -
CDR3: CASSGRTGVSDIQYF
DNA: TGTGCCAGCAGTGGAAGGACAGGGGTGTCGGACATTCAGTACTTC

D: -
J: TRBJ2-7
V: TRBV20-1
size: many
CDR3: CSAKVYRSYEQYF
DNA: TGCAGTGCCAAGGTCTACAGGTCCTACGAGCAGTACTTC

D: -
J: TRBJ2-1
V: TRBV7-2
size: few
CDR3: CASSLSSGVGYNEQFF
DNA: TGTGCCAGCAGCTTAAGCTCGGGCGTTGGGTACAATGAGCAGTTCTTC

D: -
J: TRBJ1-4
V: TRBV20-1
size: -
CDR3: CSARHSNEKLFF
DNA: TGCAGTGCTAGGCACAGCAATGAAAAACTGTTTTTT

D: -
J: TRBJ2-7
V: TRBV7-2
size: few
CDR3: CASSLENVEGREQYF
DNA: TGTGCCAGCAGCTTAGAGAACGTTGAAGGGCGCGAGCAGTACTTC

D: -
J: TRBJ1-1
V: TRBV6-5
size: -
CDR3: CASSNSRSGGAFF
DNA: TGTGCCAGCAGTAATAGTAGGAGCGGGGGAGCTTTCTTT

D: TRBD1
J: TRBJ1-2
V: TRBV27
size: -
CDR3: CASSLFDTGEDGYTF
DNA: TGTGCCAGCAGTTTATTTGATACAGGGGAAGATGGCTACACCTTC

D: TRBD2
J: TRBJ2-7
V: TRBV7-2
size: -
CDR3: CASSVTGGVHEQYF
DNA: TGTGCCAGCAGCGTTACGGGAGGAGTCCACGAGCAGTACTTC

D: -
J: TRBJ1-1
V: TRBV18
size: once
CDR3: CASSFTRAGKNTEAFF
DNA: TGTGCCAGCTCATTCACCAGGGCGGGAAAGAACACTGAAGCTTTCTTT

D: -
J: TRBJ1-2
V: TRBV28
size: -
CDR3: CASSSPPRQDGYTF
DNA: TGTGCCAGCAGTTCCCCGCCCCGACAGGATGGCTACACCTTC

D: -
J: TRBJ1-4
V: TRBV4-1
size: few
CDR3: CASSTSDTGFEKLFF
DNA: TGCGCCAGCAGCACTTCGGACACGGGGTTTGAAAAACTGTTTTTT

D: TRBD2
J: TRBJ2-3
V: TRBV7-9
size: -
CDR3: CASSLALAGVPDTQYF
DNA: TGTGCCAGCAGCTTAGCGCTAGCGGGAGTCCCAGATACGCAGTATTTT

D: -
J: TRBJ2-7
V: TRBV3-1
size: -
CDR3: CASSQLSTGKLEQYF
DNA: TGTGCCAGCAGCCAACTATCAACTGGGAAGCTCGAGCAGTACTTC

D: -
J: TRBJ2-7
V: TRBV5-1
size: few
CDR3: CASSIGTGTYEQYF
DNA: TGCGCCAGCAGCATCGGGACGGGAACCTACGAGCAGTACTTC

D: -
J: TRBJ2-7
V: TRBV3-1
size: once
CDR3: CASSLIGGAGSYEQYF
DNA: TGTGCCAGCAGCCTAATTGGGGGGGCTGGGTCCTACGAGCAGTACTTC

D: TRBD2
J: TRBJ2-5
V: TRBV12-3/TRBV12-4
size: -
CDR3: CASRLSGRGKGEQYF
DNA: TGTGCCAGCAGGTTAAGCGGGAGAGGCAAGGGTGAGCAGTACTTC

D: TRBD1
J: TRBJ2-1
V: TRBV12-3/TRBV12-4
size: -
CDR3: CASSVGQGRNNEQFF
DNA: TGTGCCAGCTCCGTGGGACAGGGAAGAAACAATGAGCAGTTCTTC

D: -
J: TRBJ2-3
V: TRBV28
size: -
CDR3: CASSYRQATDTQYF
DNA: TGTGCCAGCAGTTATCGACAGGCCACAGATACGCAGTATTTT

D: -
J: TRBJ2-7
V: TRBV4-1
size: -
CDR3: CASSQDAERRKYEQYF
DNA: TGCGCCAGCAGCCAAGATGCGGAGCGGCGCAAATACGAGCAGTACTTC

D: -
J: TRBJ2-6
V: TRBV28
size: few
CDR3: CASSLVLQGGAPTGANVLTF
DNA: TGTGCCAGCAGTTTGGTATTGCAGGGCGGGGCCCCGACTGGGGCCAACGTCCTGACTTTC

D: -
J: TRBJ1-2
V: TRBV29-1
size: -
CDR3: CSVAGGSSYGYTF
DNA: TGCAGCGTCGCCGGGGGATCCTCCTATGGCTACACCTTC

D: -
J: TRBJ1-1
V: TRBV29-1
size: -
CDR3: CSTGNTEAFF
DNA: TGCAGCACAGGGAACACTGAAGCTTTCTTT

D: TRBD1
J: TRBJ1-1
V: TRBV29-1
size: -
CDR3: CSVTLGGADTEAFF
DNA: TGCAGCGTTACTCTAGGGGGCGCCGACACTGAAGCTTTCTTT

D: TRBD2
J: TRBJ2-5
V: TRBV25-1
size: -
CDR3: CASSEYHSLAGMEETQYF
DNA: TGTGCCAGCAGTGAATATCATTCACTAGCGGGAATGGAGGAGACCCAGTACTTC

D: -
J: TRBJ2-7
V: TRBV10-1
size: -
CDR3: CASTSNGAPYEQYF
DNA: TGCGCCAGCACATCCAACGGGGCCCCCTACGAGCAGTACTTC

D: TRBD2
J: TRBJ2-1
V: TRBV9
size: many
CDR3: CASSPRSGSNNEQFF
DNA: TGTGCCAGCAGCCCCCGGAGCGGGAGTAATAATGAGCAGTTCTTC

D: -
J: TRBJ2-1
V: TRBV20-1
size: -
CDR3: CSASHGRTYNEQFF
DNA: TGCAGTGCTAGTCACGGGAGAACCTACAATGAGCAGTTCTTC